The 16 T cell receptor beta chains reported below all come from one sample, sequenced in a study of blood T cells in healthy people across ages. Through a sample-barcoded 5' primer and a J-beta primer mix, a second PCR was run for roughly 6 to 11 cycles. TCRdb fed the 5' RACE reads into MiXCR, producing one record per CDR3 protein. Seen here are 700,000 to 1,000,000 distinct CDR3 sequences, more than 40% observed once, and the top ten hold about a fifth. Sequencing was carried out using blood. All receptors derive from a man in his fifties or sixties in good health.

The chain couples TRBV4-3 to TRBJ1-4; 10 bases agree with TRBD1. The CDR3 totals 14 residues. Germline CDR1 reads LGHNA; CDR2 reads YSLEER. V shed 4 bases and J 7 bases; nucleotides not matched to a gene: 3. CDR3: CASSPGQGPEKLFF. CDR3 bases: TGCGCCAGCAGCCCGGGACAGGGGCCTGAAAAACTGTTTTTT.

This clonotype has just a few counts. The rearrangement joins TRBV5-1 to TRBJ1-4; 7 nucleotides line up with TRBD1. J gave up 6 bases and V 3 bases, and 5 bases lay outside the gene matches. CDR3 size: 14 residues. Germline V gene lookup returns CDR1 SGHRS and CDR2 YFSETQ. The CDR3 DNA follows: TGCGCCAGCAGCTCGACAGGGTTTTATGAAAAACTGTTTTTT. Its protein is CASSSTGFYEKLFF.

The chain links TRBV21-1 to TRBJ1-1. TRBV21-1 constitutes a pseudogene. The CDR3 sequence is 17 residues long. DNA of the CDR3: TGTGCCTGCAGCATCGGCCTAGGACAGTGTCTTGACGCTGAAGCTTTCTTT. Amino acids: CACSIGLGQCLDAEAFF.

This rearrangement joins TRBV5-1 to TRBJ2-7, with 9 bases lining up with TRBD1. Germline values: CDR1 SGHRS, CDR2 YFSETQ. The CDR3 contains 15 residues. V shed 0 bases, J shed 2 bases, and the junction held 3 bases outside the gene matches. The CDR3 sequence is CASSLGDRVTYEQYF. The CDR3, as DNA: TGCGCCAGCAGCTTGGGGGACAGGGTGACCTACGAGCAGTACTTC.

There are a few counts of this clonotype. The chain has TRBV15 and TRBJ2-6; weak D call: TRBD2 (5 bases). Germline V lookup: CDR1 LNHNV, CDR2 YYDKDF (reference sequence). Trimming took 2 bases from V and 0 from J, leaving 11 bases between them. This CDR3 comprises 17 residues. The CDR3 coding sequence is TGTGCCACCAGCAGACCACCTGCGGGCTCTGGGGCCAACGTCCTGACTTTC. The encoded protein is CATSRPPAGSGANVLTF. The full variable domain, with the rest looked up from reference TRBV15 and TRBJ2-6, is DAMVIQNPRYQVTQFGKPVTLSCSQTLNHNVMYWYQQKSSQAPKLLFHYYDKDFNNEADTPDNFQSRRPNTSFCFLDIRSPGLGDTAMYLCATSRPPAGSGANVLTFGAGSRLTVL.

The gene calls are TRBV12-3 or TRBV12-4 and TRBJ2-1; the D is unclear. V dropped 3 bases and J dropped 5 bases, with 14 bases sitting between them. The CDR3 is made up of 15 amino acids. This chain's CDR3 is CASSFGSLIDNEQFF. The DNA for the CDR3 is TGTGCCAGCAGTTTTGGGTCTCTCATCGACAATGAGCAGTTCTTC.

The genes are TRBV27 and TRBJ2-7, with a weak D call TRBD2 (6 bases). Trimming stripped 6 bases from V and 3 bases from J, with 18 bases between. This CDR3 comprises 15 residues. Germline assignment: CDR1 MNHEY and CDR2 SMNVEV (reference sequence). CDR3: CASRGEGGINYEQYF. The CDR3 DNA reads as TGTGCCAGCAGAGGGGAAGGCGGGATAAACTACGAGCAGTACTTC.

This clonotype was recorded a few times. This chain uses TRBV5-5 with TRBJ1-1; 10 nucleotides align to TRBD1. Germline CDR1 reads SGHKS; CDR2 reads YYEKEE (reference sequence). V dropped 0 bases and J dropped 5; count of bases not matched to a gene: 10. The CDR3 runs 17 residues. The CDR3 sequence is CASSLGTGGLLRTEAFF. Written as DNA, the CDR3 is TGTGCCAGCAGCTTGGGGACAGGGGGACTCCTGCGGACTGAAGCTTTCTTT.

The chain carries TRBV20-1 and TRBJ2-1, with D perhaps matching TRBD1 or TRBD2 (5 bases each). Germline V gene sequence: CDR1 DFQATT, CDR2 SNEGSKA (reference sequence). Trimming removed 0 bases at V and 8 bases at J, with 8 bases between. The CDR3 runs to 12 residues. This CDR3 reads CSARDGADEQFF. CDR3 in DNA: TGCAGTGCTAGAGACGGGGCCGATGAGCAGTTCTTC.

This clonotype has only a few counts. In nucleotides, the CDR3 is TGTGCCAGCAGGAAAGGGACGCTCCCGGATGAAAAACTGTTTTTT. Translation gives CASRKGTLPDEKLFF. The chain is built from TRBV2 and TRBJ1-4; D perhaps matches TRBD1 (5 bases). Germline V lookup: CDR1 SNHLY, CDR2 FYNNEI. Trimming removed 6 bases at V and 6 bases at J, with 17 bases between. This CDR3 is built from 15 residues. The entire variable domain, with the rest obtained from reference TRBV2 and TRBJ1-4, is as follows: EPEVTQTPSHQVTQMGQEVILRCVPISNHLYFYWYRQILGQKVEFLVSFYNNEISEKSEIFDDQFSVERPDGSNFTLKIRSTKLEDSAMYFCASRKGTLPDEKLFFGSGTQLSVL.

This chain links TRBV27 with TRBJ2-7; D may correspond to TRBD1 or TRBD2 (5 bases each). The closer fit of TRBJ2-5 to the DNA end suggests the J call may be wrong. This CDR3 region has 13 residues. The germline V gene encodes CDR1 MNHEY and CDR2 SMNVEV (reference sequence). DNA for the CDR3: TGTGCCAGCAGGCAGTGGGGGTGGGAGACCCAGTACTTC. The encoded protein is CASRQWGWETQYF.

The V call is TRBV7-3, the J call TRBJ1-4, with TRBD1 matching over 8 bases. This CDR3 contains 17 residues. V was clipped by 5 bases and J by 5 bases; unmatched bases: 13. Per the germline V gene, CDR1 is SGHTA and CDR2 is FQGTGA. The CDR3 is CASSLSYRDRKNEKLFF. CDR3 sequence (DNA): TGTGCCAGCAGCCTTTCTTACCGGGACAGGAAAAATGAAAAACTGTTTTTT.

This clonotype was detected only a few times. The gene calls are TRBV4-3 and TRBJ1-4; tentatively, D is TRBD1 (6 bases). V lost 0 bases to trimming and J lost 8 bases, with 19 bases between them. CDR1 is LGHNA, CDR2 YSLEER, per germline. The CDR3 contains 17 residues. CDR3 residues: CASSQDRFGQGREKLFF. DNA for the CDR3: TGCGCCAGCAGCCAAGATAGGTTCGGGCAGGGGAGGGAAAAACTGTTTTTT.

This clonotype was observed a single time. This chain joins TRBV6-5 and TRBJ2-7; TRBD1 or TRBD2 may be the D gene (5 bases each). Germline CDR1 and CDR2: MNHEY and SVGAGI. The CDR3 runs to 14 residues. The V and J ends lost 6 bases and 0 bases respectively, with 12 bases between them. In DNA, the CDR3 is TGTGCCAGCAGGTACGGGACGGACTCCTACGAGCAGTACTTC. Translation gives CASRYGTDSYEQYF.

The gene calls are TRBV4-1 and TRBJ2-7; D is ambiguous. Germline CDR1 and CDR2: MGHRA and YSYEKL. V was shortened by 0 bases and J by 3 bases, with 15 bases between the two germline ends. The CDR3 runs 16 residues. CDR3 nucleotide sequence: TGCGCCAGCAGCCAAGATCCCACGACGTCCTACTACGAGCAGTACTTC. It yields the protein CASSQDPTTSYYEQYF.

The sample holds many counts of this clonotype. The chain links TRBV7-9 to TRBJ2-7; perhaps TRBD1 as D (6 bases). The end of the DNA fits TRBJ2-5 better, so the J call may be wrong. This CDR3 contains 13 residues. CDR1 SEHNR and CDR2 FQNEAQ come from the germline V gene (reference sequence). This CDR3 reads CASSLGQGQTQYF. The CDR3, as DNA: TGTGCCAGCAGCTTAGGGCAGGGGCAGACCCAGTACTTC.